What follows are 14 T cell receptor beta chains derived from one specimen sequenced in a study of blood T cell repertoires in COVID-19. Clones were read by immunoSEQ multiplex PCR, and TCRdb kept only the in-frame ones, dropping some. The sample has 85,000 to 120,000 clones, roughly 87% seen once. Sequencing was carried out using peripheral blood. The receptors originated from a woman in her forties or fifties with COVID-19, enrolled during active disease.

V and J are TRBV2 and TRBJ1-6; a possible D gene is TRBD1 (6 bases). V lost 3 bases to trimming and J lost 2 bases, with 14 bases between them. Per germline, CDR1 SNHLY and CDR2 FYNNEI. This CDR3 comprises 17 residues. This CDR3 is CASSEDDRMTYNSPLHF. The CDR3 nucleotides are TGTGCCAGCAGTGAGGATGACAGGATGACCTATAATTCACCCCTCCACTTT.

This chain joins TRBV5-1 and TRBJ2-3, with 9 bases lining up with TRBD1. The CDR3 spans 15 residues. With 4 bases clipped from V and 6 bases from J, the junction kept 9 bases outside the gene matches. The germline CDR1 and CDR2 sequences are SGHRS and YFSETQ. CDR3 loop: CASSPGTGQSDTQYF. DNA for the CDR3: TGCGCCAGCAGCCCCGGGACAGGGCAGTCGGATACGCAGTATTTT.

The CDR3 bases are TGCGCCAGCAGGCAGGGACAGGGGATTGAAAAACTGTTTTTT. Amino acids: CASRQGQGIEKLFF. V and J are TRBV4-3 and TRBJ1-4, with 10 nucleotides matching TRBD1. CDR1 and CDR2 from the germline V gene are LGHNA and YSLEER. The CDR3 consists of 14 residues. V dropped 6 bases and J dropped 7; count of bases not matched to a gene: 5.

The J gene is TRBJ1-1, the V gene TRBV6-5; D call uncertain. CDR1 and CDR2 from the germline V gene are MNHEY and SVGAGI. V dropped 7 bases and J dropped 2 bases, with 5 bases sitting between them. The CDR3 loop spans 11 amino acids. The CDR3 loop reads CASKQNTEAFF. As DNA, the CDR3 is TGTGCCAGCAAGCAAAACACTGAAGCTTTCTTT.

The chain carries TRBV30 and TRBJ1-2, with 9 bases aligning to TRBD1. The CDR3 consists of 14 residues. V lost 5 bases, J lost 2 bases, and 6 bases stayed unmatched. Germline lookup yields CDR1 GTSNPN and CDR2 SVGIG (reference sequence). CDR3 loop: CAWGPGQGNYGYTF. The DNA for the CDR3 is TGTGCCTGGGGTCCGGGACAGGGAAACTATGGCTACACCTTC.

The chain employs TRBV7-2 and TRBJ1-1; no clear D gene. Germline V lookup: CDR1 SGHTA, CDR2 FQGNSA. Trimming took off 3 bases at V and 1 base at J, with 6 bases between the two ends. The CDR3 is 13 amino acids. CDR3 nucleotides: TGTGCCAGCAGCTTTTATAAGAACACTGAAGCTTTCTTT. It is translated as CASSFYKNTEAFF.

In this sample, this clone turned up a few times. J is TRBJ2-7 and V is TRBV23-1, with 9 bases identical to TRBD1. TRBV23-1 falls under the ORF class, with uncertain function. This CDR3 spans 16 amino acids. With V trimmed by 4 bases and J by 7 bases, 14 bases remained unmatched. The CDR3: CASSLRQGVAPKEQYF. The CDR3 region has the DNA TGCGCCAGCAGTCTCAGACAGGGGGTAGCTCCTAAGGAGCAGTACTTC.

The CDR3 loop is CASRGVYGYTF. The CDR3, as DNA: TGTGCCAGCAGGGGAGTCTATGGCTACACCTTC. This chain joins TRBV5-4 and TRBJ1-2; D ambiguous. This CDR3 region has 11 residues. Germline lookup yields CDR1 SGHNT and CDR2 YYREEE (reference sequence). The V end lost 5 bases, the J end lost 4 bases, and 6 bases lay between the germline ends.

CDR3: CASSEGDRGSDTQYF. The CDR3 bases are TGTGCCAGCAGTGAAGGGGACAGGGGGTCAGATACGCAGTATTTT. This chain connects TRBV2 to TRBJ2-3, with TRBD1 identical over 11 bases. Trimming took 1 base from V and 4 from J; bases not matched to a gene: 1. The CDR3 contains 15 residues. Germline V gives CDR1 SNHLY, CDR2 FYNNEI.

The V call is TRBV9, the J call TRBJ1-4; 8 nucleotides line up with TRBD1. V lost 3 bases and J lost 7; bases outside the gene matches: 5. There are 14 residues in the CDR3. Looked up from germline, CDR1 is SGDLS and CDR2 is YYNGEE. CDR3 nucleotides: TGTGCCAGCAGCGAGAGGACAGGGAGTGAAAAACTGTTTTTT. Protein sequence: CASSERTGSEKLFF.

The chain joins TRBV10-3 to TRBJ2-7, with 8 bases aligning to TRBD1. This CDR3 spans 14 amino acids. V dropped 6 bases and J dropped 7; count of bases not matched to a gene: 11. From germline, CDR1 is ENHRY and CDR2 SYGVKD. CDR3 amino acids: CAIRPGQDAGEQYF. The CDR3 nucleotides read TGTGCCATCAGGCCGGGACAGGACGCGGGGGAGCAGTACTTC.

This chain joins TRBV19 and TRBJ2-1; 8 nucleotides match TRBD1. J lost 12 bases, V lost 0 bases, and 7 bases had no gene match. This CDR3 has 14 amino acids. From germline, CDR1 is LNHDA and CDR2 SQIVND (reference sequence). This CDR3 is CASSIDPDRGRQFF. DNA for the CDR3: TGTGCCAGTAGTATAGACCCCGACAGGGGTCGGCAGTTCTTC.

This rearrangement joins TRBV11-2 to TRBJ1-1; D not certain. Germline CDR1 and CDR2: SGHAT and FQNNGV. This CDR3 has 13 amino acids. Trimming stripped 8 bases from V and 7 bases from J, with 17 bases between. The CDR3 sequence: CASRPGGEGEAFF. CDR3 sequence (DNA): TGTGCCAGCCGACCCGGTGGGGAGGGTGAAGCTTTCTTT.

The chain employs TRBV6-5 and TRBJ1-2; 9 nucleotides match TRBD1. V dropped 7 bases and J dropped 10; count of bases not matched to a gene: 4. Germline CDR1 is MNHEY and CDR2 is SVGAGI. CDR3 length equals 11 residues. CDR3 nucleotide sequence: TGTGCCAGCATAGGACAGGGGTTCTACACCTTC. Its translation: CASIGQGFYTF.